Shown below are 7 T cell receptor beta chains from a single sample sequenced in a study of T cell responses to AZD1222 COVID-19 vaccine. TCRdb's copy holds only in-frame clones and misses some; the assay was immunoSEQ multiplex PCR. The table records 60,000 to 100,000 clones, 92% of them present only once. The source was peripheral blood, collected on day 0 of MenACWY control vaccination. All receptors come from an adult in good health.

The CDR3 region is CASRGDREWNYGYTF. CDR3 in DNA: TGTGCCAGCAGGGGGGACAGGGAGTGGAACTATGGCTACACCTTC. The chain recombines TRBV27 with TRBJ1-2; 9 nucleotides align to TRBD1. This CDR3 is built from 15 residues. CDR1 is MNHEY and CDR2 is SMNVEV in the germline V gene (reference sequence). Trimming removed 6 bases from V and 2 bases from J; junction bases left unmatched: 7.

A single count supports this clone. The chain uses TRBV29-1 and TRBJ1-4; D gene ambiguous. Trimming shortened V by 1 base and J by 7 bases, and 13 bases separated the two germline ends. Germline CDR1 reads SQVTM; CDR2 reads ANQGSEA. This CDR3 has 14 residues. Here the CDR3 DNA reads TGCAGCGTTGAAGGTACCCTGCTGGGTGAAAAACTGTTTTTT. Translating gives CSVEGTLLGEKLFF.

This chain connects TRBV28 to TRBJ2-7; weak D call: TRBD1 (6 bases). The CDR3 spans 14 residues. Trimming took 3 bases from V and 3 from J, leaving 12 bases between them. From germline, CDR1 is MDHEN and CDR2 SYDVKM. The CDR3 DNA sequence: TGTGCCAGCAGTTTCGACCAACAGGGCTACGAGCAGTACTTC. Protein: CASSFDQQGYEQYF.

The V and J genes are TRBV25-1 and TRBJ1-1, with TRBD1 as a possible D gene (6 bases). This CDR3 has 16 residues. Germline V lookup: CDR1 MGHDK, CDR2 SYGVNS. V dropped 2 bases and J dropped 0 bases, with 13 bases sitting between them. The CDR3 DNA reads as TGTGCCAGCAGTGAACCGAACAGGGACTTGAACACTGAAGCTTTCTTT. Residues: CASSEPNRDLNTEAFF. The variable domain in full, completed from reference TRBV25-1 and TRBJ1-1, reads EADIYQTPRYLVIGTGKKITLECSQTMGHDKMYWYQQDPGMELHLIHYSYGVNSTEKGDLSSESTVSRIRTEHFPLTLESARPSHTSQYLCASSEPNRDLNTEAFFGQGTRLTVV.

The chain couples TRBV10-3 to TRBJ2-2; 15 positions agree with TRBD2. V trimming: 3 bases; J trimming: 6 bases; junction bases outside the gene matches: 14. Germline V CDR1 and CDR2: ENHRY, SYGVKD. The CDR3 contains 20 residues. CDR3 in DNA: TGTGCCATCAGTGACTCCGCGCCTCATGGACTAGCGGGGGGGCCCGGGGAGCTGTTTTTT. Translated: CAISDSAPHGLAGGPGELFF.

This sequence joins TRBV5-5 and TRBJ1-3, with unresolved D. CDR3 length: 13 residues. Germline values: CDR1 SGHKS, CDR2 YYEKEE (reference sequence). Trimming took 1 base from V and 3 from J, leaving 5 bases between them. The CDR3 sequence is CASSLTDGNTIYF. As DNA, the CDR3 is TGTGCCAGCAGCTTGACAGATGGAAACACCATATATTTT.

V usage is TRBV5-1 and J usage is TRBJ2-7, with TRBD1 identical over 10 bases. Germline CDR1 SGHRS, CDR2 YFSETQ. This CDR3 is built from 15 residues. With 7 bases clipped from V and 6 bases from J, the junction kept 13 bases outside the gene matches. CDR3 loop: CASRQGAPGVGEQYF. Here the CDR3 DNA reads TGCGCCAGCCGACAGGGGGCGCCCGGCGTGGGCGAGCAGTACTTC.